The 19 T cell receptor beta chains below all came from one sample that was sequenced in a study of blood T cell repertoires in COVID-19 (dated by TCRdb to between 2020 and 2021). Libraries came from the immunoSEQ multiplex PCR assay. TCRdb obtained this table from immuneACCESS and retained in-frame rearrangements with V and J assigned. These tables miss some clones; where compared with another copy, unresolved V genes account for less than half of the shortfall, and the remainder is unexplained. The sample contains around 160,000 clones, 80% to 90% of them found a single time. Around 8% of the sample is held by the ten biggest clonotypes. Sequencing used peripheral blood. These receptors were taken from a woman aged 60-75 years with COVID-19, enrolled during active disease.

The chain is built from TRBV6-5 and TRBJ1-2; D might be TRBD1 (5 bases). Germline CDR1 MNHEY, CDR2 SVGAGI. V lost 2 bases and J lost 6, with 19 bases in between. CDR3 length: 16 residues. Written as DNA, the CDR3 is TGTGCCAGCAGTTACACCCCGGGGAGGGGTGTACATGGCTACACCTTC. The encoded protein is CASSYTPGRGVHGYTF.

This chain connects TRBV18 to TRBJ2-1, with D tentatively TRBD1 (5 bases). Germline-derived CDR1 and CDR2 are KGHSH and LQKENI. The CDR3 runs to 15 residues. V shed 1 base and J shed 0 bases, with 7 bases lying between them. In nucleotides, the CDR3 is TGTGCCAGCTCACCACAGGGGTTCTCCTACAATGAGCAGTTCTTC. Its protein is CASSPQGFSYNEQFF.

This rearrangement joins TRBV9 to TRBJ2-7; TRBD1 agrees at 9 bases. CDR3 size: 14 residues. Germline assignment: CDR1 SGDLS and CDR2 YYNGEE. V gave up 2 bases and J gave up 5 bases; unmatched junction bases: 5. This CDR3 reads CASSVGQGFDEQYF. As DNA, the CDR3 is TGTGCCAGCAGCGTCGGACAGGGGTTCGACGAGCAGTACTTC.

The rearrangement links TRBV11-3 to TRBJ2-5, with 12 positions matching TRBD2. V shed 4 bases and J 5 bases; nucleotides not matched to a gene: 5. Germline loops: CDR1 SGHNT, CDR2 YENEEA. This CDR3 comprises 15 residues. CDR3 DNA: TGTGCCAGCAGCTCGGGACTAGCGGGTTACGAGACCCAGTACTTC. It specifies CASSSGLAGYETQYF.

J is TRBJ2-6 and V is TRBV2, with D unclear. Per the germline V gene, CDR1 is SNHLY and CDR2 is FYNNEI. Trimming left V 3 bases short and J 0 bases short, with 6 bases between. The CDR3 loop spans 15 amino acids. CDR3: CASSDPRSGANVLTF. CDR3 nucleotides: TGTGCCAGCAGTGATCCGCGCTCTGGGGCCAACGTCCTGACTTTC.

V gene TRBV5-1 combines with J gene TRBJ2-7, with D maybe TRBD1 (7 bases). The CDR3 is made up of 16 amino acids. V was clipped by 0 bases and J by 5 bases, with 18 bases between them. Germline V gene lookup returns CDR1 SGHRS and CDR2 YFSETQ. CDR3 region: CASSLGGGRGAHEQYF. The CDR3 DNA reads TGCGCCAGCAGCTTGGGAGGCGGCAGGGGGGCCCACGAGCAGTACTTC.

CDR3 in DNA: TGTGCCAGCACCTGGGGCAGGGACAATGAGCAGTTCTTC. As protein: CASTWGRDNEQFF. V and J are TRBV5-8 and TRBJ2-1; D might be TRBD1 (5 bases). Trimming removed 6 bases at V and 5 bases at J, with 12 bases between. Germline V gene sequence: CDR1 SGHTS, CDR2 YDEGEE. The CDR3 runs 13 residues. The variable domain in full, completed from reference TRBV5-8 and TRBJ2-1, reads EAGVTQSPTHLIKTRGQQATLRCSPISGHTSVYWYQQALGLGLQFLLWYDEGEERNRGNFPPRFSGRQFPNYSSELNVNALELEDSALYLCASTWGRDNEQFFGPGTRLTVL.

This chain uses TRBV7-8 with TRBJ2-1, with D possibly TRBD2 on 6 matching bases. Deletions cut 1 base from V and 10 bases from J, with 20 bases between. Looked up from germline, CDR1 is SGHVS and CDR2 is FQNEAQ. The CDR3 is made up of 16 amino acids. DNA of the CDR3: TGTGCCAGCAGCTTAGTATTGGGGGGATGGGTGCACGAGCAGTTCTTC. Amino acid sequence: CASSLVLGGWVHEQFF.

The J gene is TRBJ1-1, the V gene TRBV4-3; 8 bases line up with TRBD1. V shed 0 bases, J shed 4 bases, and the junction held 7 bases outside the gene matches. The CDR3 has 16 residues. CDR1 and CDR2 from the germline V gene are LGHNA and YSLEER. CDR3 loop: CASSQDRGLLSTEAFF. CDR3 coding DNA: TGCGCCAGCAGCCAAGACAGGGGGCTGTTGAGCACTGAAGCTTTCTTT.

With regard to this clone: The same CDR3 also results from other DNA sequences found in this sample. The J gene is TRBJ1-2, the V gene TRBV5-1; D not resolved. Germline CDR1 is SGHRS and CDR2 is YFSETQ. This CDR3 spans 13 amino acids. The V and J ends lost 0 bases and 2 bases respectively, with 5 bases between them. CDR3 in amino acids: CASSLAANYGYTF. CDR3 DNA sequence: TGCGCCAGCAGCTTGGCTGCGAACTATGGCTACACCTTC.

V usage is TRBV27 and J usage is TRBJ1-1; 7 nucleotides agree with TRBD1. Unmatched junction bases numbered 6, after V lost 0 bases and J lost 8 bases. Germline V gene data show CDR1 as MNHEY and CDR2 as SMNVEV (reference sequence). The CDR3 length is 14 residues. Here the CDR3 DNA reads TGTGCCAGCAGTTTATCGCGGAGGGGGCGAGAAGCTTTCTTT. This codes for CASSLSRRGREAFF.

The chain links TRBV12-1 to TRBJ2-3; TRBD2 reflects the table's D call only, with no check against the DNA. TRBV12-1 counts as a pseudogene. The CDR3 has 16 amino acids. CDR3: CASSFGGGLVTDTQYF. DNA for the CDR3: TGTGCCAGCAGCTTCGGGGGGGGACTAGTGACAGATACGCAGTATTTT.

The gene calls are TRBV12-3 or TRBV12-4 and TRBJ1-5; no clear D gene. Trimming pared 3 bases from V and 5 bases from J, leaving 8 bases between. The CDR3 totals 13 residues. The CDR3 loop is CASSFREDQPQHF. The CDR3, as DNA: TGTGCCAGCAGTTTTCGCGAGGATCAGCCCCAGCATTTT.

V is TRBV27 and J is TRBJ2-1, with D tentatively TRBD1 (6 bases). The CDR3 spans 15 residues. Trimming shortened V by 5 bases and J by 4 bases, and 15 bases separated the two germline ends. CDR1 is MNHEY and CDR2 is SMNVEV in the germline V gene (reference sequence). This chain's CDR3 is CASSGWTETYNEQFF. CDR3 coding DNA: TGTGCCAGCAGTGGCTGGACAGAGACTTACAATGAGCAGTTCTTC.

This clone is a singleton in its sample. V is TRBV27 and J is TRBJ2-3, with D possibly TRBD2 on 6 matching bases. Germline CDR1 and CDR2: MNHEY and SMNVEV (reference sequence). This CDR3 is 15 amino acids long. Trimming cost V 7 bases and J 0 bases, with 14 bases left between them. The CDR3 nucleotides read TGTGCCAGCACCATCTCCGGGACTAGCACAGATACGCAGTATTTT. Translation: CASTISGTSTDTQYF.

The chain joins TRBV4-1 to TRBJ2-5, with TRBD2 identical over 8 bases. Germline trimming cut 3 bases from V and 1 base from J; bases unmatched to any gene: 7. The V gene's germline CDR1 is MGHRA and CDR2 YSYEKL. This CDR3 is 16 amino acids long. The CDR3 DNA follows: TGCGCCAGCAGCCAGGTGGTCGGGGGGGCCCAAGAGACCCAGTACTTC. Translation: CASSQVVGGAQETQYF.

This rearrangement joins TRBV6-1 to TRBJ2-5; D might be TRBD1 (6 bases). V shed 4 bases and J shed 5 bases, with 26 bases lying between them. This CDR3 region has 18 residues. In germline, CDR1 is MNHNS, CDR2 SASEGT. The CDR3, as DNA: TGTGCCAGCAGTGCAAATATCCCCCCTTTAGGGGGTTACGAGACCCAGTACTTC. Its protein is CASSANIPPLGGYETQYF.

This chain uses TRBV11-2 with TRBJ2-1; TRBD1 aligns across 7 bases. The germline V gene has CDR1 SGHAT and CDR2 FQNNGV. The CDR3 runs to 15 residues. The V segment lost 6 bases and the J segment 4 bases; nucleotides outside the gene matches: 9. DNA of the CDR3: TGTGCCAGCAGTCGGGACAGTTCATATTACAATGAGCAGTTCTTC. It codes for CASSRDSSYYNEQFF.

The chain carries TRBV5-1 and TRBJ2-5; tentatively, D is TRBD2 (6 bases). This CDR3 has 15 residues. Trimming left V 4 bases short and J 5 bases short, with 18 bases between. CDR1 is SGHRS and CDR2 is YFSETQ in the germline V gene. The CDR3 coding sequence is TGCGCCAGCAGCCAGGAGGCTAGCGCATGGGAGACCCAGTACTTC. Translated: CASSQEASAWETQYF.